The clone carrying this TCR beta chain was picked up one time. Its antigen is not identified. The data belong to a study of CD4+ T cells in melanoma. Study findings and constraints: In melanoma, neoantigen-specific CD4+ T cells reportedly differed in differentiation state. CD8+ T cell, macrophage and B cell function reportedly correlated with neoantigen-specific CD4+ T cells.

Measured with immunoSEQ multiplex PCR; TCRdb has only the in-frame clones, and not every one. The table records 120,000 to 150,000 clones, around 90% of them present only once. This clonotype originated in a human donor with melanoma.

DNA for the CDR3: TGCGCCAGCAGTAGTCAGGGGTATGATTCCACCTATGGCTACACCTTC. This translates into CASSSQGYDSTYGYTF. This chain connects TRBV5-1 to TRBJ1-2; a possible D gene is TRBD1 (6 bases). The CDR3 is made up of 16 amino acids. CDR1 is SGHRS and CDR2 is YFSETQ in the germline V gene. V lost 5 bases and J 4 bases, leaving 21 bases between the germline ends. Looking up the rest from reference TRBV5-1 and TRBJ1-2 gives the full variable domain: KAGVTQTPRYLIKTRGQQVTLSCSPISGHRSVSWYQQTPGQGLQFLFEYFSETQRNKGNFPGRFSGRQFSNSRSEMNVSTLELGDSALYLCASSSQGYDSTYGYTFGSGTRLTVV.